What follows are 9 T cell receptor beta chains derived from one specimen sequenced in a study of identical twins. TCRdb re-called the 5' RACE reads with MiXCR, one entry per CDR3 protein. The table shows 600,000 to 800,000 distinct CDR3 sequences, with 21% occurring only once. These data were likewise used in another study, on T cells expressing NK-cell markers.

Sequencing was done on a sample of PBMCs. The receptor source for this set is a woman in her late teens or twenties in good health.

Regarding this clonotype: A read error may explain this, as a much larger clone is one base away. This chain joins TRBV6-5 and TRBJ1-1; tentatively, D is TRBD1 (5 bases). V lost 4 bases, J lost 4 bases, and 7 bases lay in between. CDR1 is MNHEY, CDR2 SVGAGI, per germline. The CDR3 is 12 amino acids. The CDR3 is CASSSGITEAFF. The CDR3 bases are TGTGCCAGCAGTTCAGGGATCACTGAAGCTTTCTTT.

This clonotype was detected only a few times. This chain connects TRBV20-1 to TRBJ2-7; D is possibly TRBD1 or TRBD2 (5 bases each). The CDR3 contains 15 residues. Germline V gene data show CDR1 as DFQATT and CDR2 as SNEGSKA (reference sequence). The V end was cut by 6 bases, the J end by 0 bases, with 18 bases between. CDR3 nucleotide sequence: TGCAGTGCCAGTAATCTGGGGGAGTACTCCTACGAGCAGTACTTC. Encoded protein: CSASNLGEYSYEQYF.

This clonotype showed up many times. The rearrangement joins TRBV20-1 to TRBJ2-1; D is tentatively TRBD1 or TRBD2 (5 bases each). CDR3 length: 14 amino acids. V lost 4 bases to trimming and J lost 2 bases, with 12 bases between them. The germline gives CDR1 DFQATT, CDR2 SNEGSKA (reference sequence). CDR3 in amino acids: CSANRDGPYNEQFF. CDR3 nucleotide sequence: TGCAGTGCTAACCGGGACGGCCCCTACAATGAGCAGTTCTTC.

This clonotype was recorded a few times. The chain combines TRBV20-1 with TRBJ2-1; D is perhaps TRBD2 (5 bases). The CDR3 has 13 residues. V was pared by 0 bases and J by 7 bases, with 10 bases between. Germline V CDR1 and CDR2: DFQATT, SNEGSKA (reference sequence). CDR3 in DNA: TGCAGTGCTAGAGATCCGGGGTCGAATGAGCAGTTCTTC. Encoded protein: CSARDPGSNEQFF.

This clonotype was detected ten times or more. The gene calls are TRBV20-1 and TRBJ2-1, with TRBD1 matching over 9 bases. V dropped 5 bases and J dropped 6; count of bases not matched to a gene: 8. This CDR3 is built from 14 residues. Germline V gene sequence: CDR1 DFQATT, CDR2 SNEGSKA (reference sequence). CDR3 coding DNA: TGCAGTGCTTACTACAGGGGGCTCCCCAATGAGCAGTTCTTC. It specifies CSAYYRGLPNEQFF.

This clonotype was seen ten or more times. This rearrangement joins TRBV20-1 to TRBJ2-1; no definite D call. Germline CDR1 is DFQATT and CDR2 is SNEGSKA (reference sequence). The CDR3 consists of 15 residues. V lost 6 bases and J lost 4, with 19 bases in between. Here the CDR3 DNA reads TGCAGTGCGCCGCTTCTTGGTAGGGCGTACAATGAGCAGTTCTTC. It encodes CSAPLLGRAYNEQFF.

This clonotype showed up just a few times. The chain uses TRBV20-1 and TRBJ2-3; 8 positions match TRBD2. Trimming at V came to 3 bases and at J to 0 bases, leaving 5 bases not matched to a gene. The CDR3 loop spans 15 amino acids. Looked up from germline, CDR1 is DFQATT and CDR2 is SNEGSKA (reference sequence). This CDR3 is CSARMPSGSTDTQYF. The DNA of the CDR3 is TGCAGTGCTAGGATGCCTAGCGGGAGCACAGATACGCAGTATTTT.

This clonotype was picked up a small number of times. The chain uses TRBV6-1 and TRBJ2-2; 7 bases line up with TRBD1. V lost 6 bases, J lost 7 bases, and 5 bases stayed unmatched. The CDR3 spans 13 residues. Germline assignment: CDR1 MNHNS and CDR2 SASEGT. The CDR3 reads CASRAGGYGELFF. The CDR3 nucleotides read TGTGCCAGCAGAGCAGGGGGATACGGGGAGCTGTTTTTT.

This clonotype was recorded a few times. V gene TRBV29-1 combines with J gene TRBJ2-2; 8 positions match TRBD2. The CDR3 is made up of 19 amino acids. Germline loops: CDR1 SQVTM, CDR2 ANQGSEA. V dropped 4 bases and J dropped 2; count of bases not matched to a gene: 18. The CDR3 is CSVAGLIGRADRNTGELFF. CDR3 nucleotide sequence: TGCAGCGTTGCGGGCCTTATCGGGAGGGCCGATAGAAACACCGGGGAGCTGTTTTTT.